This entry describes one T cell receptor (beta chain). The target antigen is unknown. V shed 8 bases and J 0 bases; nucleotides not matched to a gene: 4. The CDR3 is 14 residues long. CDR1 is MGHDK and CDR2 is SYGVNS in the germline V gene. 13 Jbeta primers and 60 Vbeta primers were used for the PCR. The protocol was immunoSEQ multiplex PCR, while the TCRdb copy is restricted to in-frame clones and leaves out a portion. The sample lists some 160,000 clones, around 80% occurring once. Donors were ostensibly healthy at sampling, although undocumented immune exposures were probable. This record belongs to a study of cytomegalovirus exposure and HLA in healthy donors. Notes on the study in general: Reportedly, fewer N-insertions than the roughly 700-donor mean appeared in an Asian-associated ancestry cluster in a later analysis.

The rearrangement joins TRBV25-1 to TRBJ2-1, with 7 bases fitting TRBD2. Sequenced input: PBMCs. The TCR originated in a woman in her thirties or forties in good health and CMV-seronegative. The CDR3 region is CASAGLSSYNEQFF. DNA for the CDR3: TGTGCCAGCGCGGGACTAAGCTCCTACAATGAGCAGTTCTTC.